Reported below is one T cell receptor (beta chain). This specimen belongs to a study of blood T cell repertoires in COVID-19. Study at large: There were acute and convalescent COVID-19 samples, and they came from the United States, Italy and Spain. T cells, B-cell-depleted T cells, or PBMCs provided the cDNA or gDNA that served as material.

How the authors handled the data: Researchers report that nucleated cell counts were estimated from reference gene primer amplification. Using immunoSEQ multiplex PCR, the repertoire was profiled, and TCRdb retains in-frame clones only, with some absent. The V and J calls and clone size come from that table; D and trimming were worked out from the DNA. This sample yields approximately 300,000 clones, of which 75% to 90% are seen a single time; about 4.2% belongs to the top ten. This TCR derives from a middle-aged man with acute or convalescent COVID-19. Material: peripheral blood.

CDR3 protein: CASSQISSGYGYTF. Here the CDR3 DNA reads TGTGCCAGCAGCCAGATCAGCTCAGGCTATGGCTACACCTTC. The chain recombines TRBV3-1 (or the pseudogene TRBV3-2) with TRBJ1-2; D is unresolved. CDR1 is LGHDT and CDR2 is YNNKEL in the germline V gene (reference sequence). The V gene lost 3 bases and the J gene lost 4 bases, with 12 bases spanning the gap. The CDR3 is made up of 14 amino acids.